The 12 T cell receptor beta chains in this list originate from one sample, sequenced in a study of shared clonotypes between healthy human individuals. The naive CD8 fraction comprised CD45RO-negative cells positively selected for CCR7 and excluded terminally differentiated effector memory CD45RA+ cells. Libraries were prepared by immunoSEQ multiplex PCR; TCRdb keeps only in-frame clonotypes and omits some of them. The sample has about 820,000 clones; 80% to 95% are singletons. Sequencing was performed on naive CD8+ T cells sorted from blood. These receptors all come from a man aged 25 to 45 in good health.

Comment on this clone: The junction departs from the called germline gene at one end, perhaps through a read error. CDR3 nucleotides: TGTGCCCGCAGCTCTCAGGGGGGGGAAGAGACCCAGTACTTC. This codes for CARSSQGGEETQYF. The rearrangement joins TRBV13 to TRBJ2-5, with D perhaps being TRBD1 or TRBD2 (7 bases each). Germline CDR1 and CDR2: PRHDT and FYEKMQ (reference sequence). The CDR3 is made up of 14 amino acids. The full variable domain, with the rest looked up from reference TRBV13 and TRBJ2-5, is AAGVIQSPRHLIKEKRETATLKCYPIPRHDTVYWYQQGPGQDPQFLISFYEKMQSDKGSIPDRFSAQQFSDYHSELNMSSLELGDSALYFCARSSQGGEETQYFGPGTRLLVL.

The chain is built from TRBV29-1 and TRBJ1-1; 12 nucleotides align to TRBD1. The junction had 15 bases not matched to a gene; V was cut back by 5 bases and J by 2 bases. Looked up from germline, CDR1 is SQVTM and CDR2 is ANQGSEA. This CDR3 spans 18 amino acids. The CDR3 reads CSVWIWGQGATDNTEAFF. CDR3 sequence (DNA): TGCAGCGTTTGGATTTGGGGACAGGGGGCGACGGACAACACTGAAGCTTTCTTT. Full variable domain (outside the CDR3, taken from reference TRBV29-1 and TRBJ1-1): SAVISQKPSRDICQRGTSLTIQCQVDSQVTMMFWYRQQPGQSLTLIATANQGSEATYESGFVIDKFPISRPNLTFSTLTVSNMSPEDSSIYLCSVWIWGQGATDNTEAFFGQGTRLTVV.

The chain is built from TRBV27 and TRBJ2-1; D not resolved. This CDR3 region has 13 residues. Germline CDR1 is MNHEY and CDR2 is SMNVEV (reference sequence). Trimming took 3 bases from V and 6 from J, leaving 9 bases between them. The CDR3 sequence: CASSFENSNEQFF. DNA for the CDR3: TGTGCCAGCAGTTTTGAGAACTCCAATGAGCAGTTCTTC.

The gene calls are TRBV5-4 and TRBJ2-7; 7 bases align to TRBD2. The V gene's germline CDR1 is SGHNT and CDR2 YYREEE (reference sequence). The CDR3 totals 14 residues. Trimming at V came to 3 bases and at J to 3 bases, leaving 6 bases not matched to a gene. This chain's CDR3 is CASSSGTNNYEQYF. The CDR3 DNA reads as TGTGCCAGCAGCTCCGGGACTAACAACTACGAGCAGTACTTC.

The V gene is TRBV9, the J gene TRBJ2-3; TRBD2 agrees at 8 bases. This CDR3 has 16 amino acids. Trimming at V came to 0 bases and at J to 2 bases, leaving 5 bases not matched to a gene. CDR1 and CDR2 from the germline V gene are SGDLS and YYNGEE. The CDR3 sequence: CASSVGLAGLTDTQYF. Written as DNA, the CDR3 is TGTGCCAGCAGCGTAGGGCTAGCGGGTCTCACAGATACGCAGTATTTT.

The chain employs TRBV28 and TRBJ1-1; D unclear. Trimming took off 1 base at V and 0 bases at J, with 9 bases between the two ends. This CDR3 spans 15 amino acids. The germline CDR1 and CDR2 sequences are MDHEN and SYDVKM. CDR3: CASSLSAGLNTEAFF. DNA of the CDR3: TGTGCCAGCAGTTTATCGGCAGGCCTGAACACTGAAGCTTTCTTT.

The CDR3 nucleotides are TGTGCCAGCAGCTTCCCCTCGGGACACCAAGAGACCCAGTACTTC. Translating gives CASSFPSGHQETQYF. This chain uses TRBV7-9 with TRBJ2-5; D is perhaps TRBD1 or TRBD2 (5 bases each). CDR1 and CDR2 from the germline V gene are SEHNR and FQNEAQ (reference sequence). V lost 3 bases and J lost 0, with 11 bases in between. This CDR3 spans 15 amino acids.

V usage is TRBV5-1 and J usage is TRBJ2-2; 8 bases map to TRBD1. The V gene's germline CDR1 is SGHRS and CDR2 YFSETQ. The CDR3 has 17 residues. Trimming took 1 base from V and 3 from J; bases not matched to a gene: 8. This CDR3 reads CASSLTAGTGYTGELFF. CDR3 nucleotide sequence: TGCGCCAGCAGCTTGACCGCCGGGACAGGATACACCGGGGAGCTGTTTTTT.

This chain uses TRBV6-1 with TRBJ2-7; no definite D call. The CDR3 consists of 14 residues. Germline V gene lookup returns CDR1 MNHNS and CDR2 SASEGT. With 2 bases removed from V and 3 bases from J, the gap between germline ends came to 11 bases. CDR3 sequence (DNA): TGTGCCAGCAGTGAAACTCCTTTCATCTACGAGCAGTACTTC. Translated, it gives CASSETPFIYEQYF.

The rearrangement links TRBV6-5 to TRBJ2-7; D may match TRBD1 or TRBD2 (5 bases each). The CDR3 contains 14 residues. CDR1 MNHEY and CDR2 SVGAGI come from the germline V gene. Trimming shortened V by 6 bases and J by 4 bases, and 16 bases separated the two germline ends. CDR3 loop: CASRVPGRTYEQYF. In nucleotides, the CDR3 is TGTGCCAGCAGAGTCCCGGGACGTACGTACGAGCAGTACTTC.

This chain links TRBV6-1 with TRBJ2-1; 7 nucleotides line up with TRBD2. The CDR3 covers 14 residues. CDR1 is MNHNS and CDR2 is SASEGT in the germline V gene. J lost 8 bases, V lost 4 bases, and 8 bases had no gene match. The CDR3 DNA reads TGTGCCAGCAGTGTATCCGGGACTATCGATGAGCAGTTCTTC. Residues: CASSVSGTIDEQFF.

The rearrangement links TRBV27 to TRBJ2-1; D is undetermined. CDR3 length: 14 residues. Germline V gene sequence: CDR1 MNHEY, CDR2 SMNVEV (reference sequence). V dropped 4 bases and J dropped 8 bases, with 15 bases sitting between them. In DNA form, the CDR3 reads TGTGCCAGCAGTTCCTCCCTGAGCGTTCATGAGCAGTTCTTC. Protein: CASSSSLSVHEQFF.